The T cell receptor beta chain under discussion was sequenced for a study of T cells in Graves' hyperthyroidism and ophthalmopathy. Study-level findings and limits: Before onset, by a median of around six months, the model predicted ophthalmopathy. Blood shared most expanded thyroid clonotypes above 0.001.

Thyroid ultrasound and orbital computed tomography, with clinical symptoms and serum thyroxine and TRAb, informed diagnoses. RNA transcripts gave rise to amplified TCR beta CDR3 regions. TCR CDR3 regions were first amplified by RT-PCR with HTBI primers. In TCRdb, the multiplex PCR reads were re-called with MiXCR into one record per CDR3 protein. The sample comprises a few hundred thousand distinct CDR3 sequences, over 15% of which are singletons, and around 16% rests with the top ten. CDR3 length equals 15 residues. J gave up 7 bases and V 3 bases, and 7 bases lay outside the gene matches. This clonotype was detected ten times or more. What it recognizes is unknown.

Sequenced input: blood. This receptor was obtained from a woman aged 40 to 50 with Graves' ophthalmopathy. V and J are TRBV12-3 or TRBV12-4 and TRBJ2-2; 8 bases line up with TRBD2. This CDR3 is CASSFWGLVIGELFF. The CDR3 DNA is TGTGCCAGCAGTTTTTGGGGACTAGTAATCGGGGAGCTGTTTTTT.